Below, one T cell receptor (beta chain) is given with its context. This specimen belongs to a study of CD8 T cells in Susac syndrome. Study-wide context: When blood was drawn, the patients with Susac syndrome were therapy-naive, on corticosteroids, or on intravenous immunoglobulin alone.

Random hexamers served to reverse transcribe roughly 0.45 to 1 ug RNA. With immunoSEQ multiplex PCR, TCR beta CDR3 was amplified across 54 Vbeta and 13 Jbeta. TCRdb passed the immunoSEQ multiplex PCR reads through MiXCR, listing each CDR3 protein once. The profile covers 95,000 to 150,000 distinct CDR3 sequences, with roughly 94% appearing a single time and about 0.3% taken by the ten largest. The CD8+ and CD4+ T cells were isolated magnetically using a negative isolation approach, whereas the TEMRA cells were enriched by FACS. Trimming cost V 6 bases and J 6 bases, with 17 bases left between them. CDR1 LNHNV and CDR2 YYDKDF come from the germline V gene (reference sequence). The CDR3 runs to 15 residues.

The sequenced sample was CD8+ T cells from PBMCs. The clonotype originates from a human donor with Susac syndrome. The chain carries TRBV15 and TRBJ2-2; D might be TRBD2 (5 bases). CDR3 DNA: TGTGCCACCAGGGGTATCGGGGTTCTCTCCGGGGAGCTGTTTTTT. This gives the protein CATRGIGVLSGELFF.